This TCR beta chain was retrieved from a study of cytomegalovirus exposure and HLA in healthy donors. Regarding the study as a whole: Per published reports, the classifier diagnosed cytomegalovirus status with high specificity and sensitivity.

This clone was picked up a small number of times. Its specificity is unknown. Researchers ran the PCR with 60 Vbeta and 13 Jbeta primers. Profiled with immunoSEQ multiplex PCR; TCRdb holds only in-frame clones, not every one. The table lists some 120,000 clones, around 80% of them singletons. With V trimmed by 3 bases and J by 6 bases, 6 bases remained unmatched. Looked up from germline, CDR1 is MNHNS and CDR2 is SASEGT. This CDR3 comprises 14 residues. V and J are TRBV6-1 and TRBJ1-2, with 8 bases that match TRBD1. This sequence originates from a man in his fifties or sixties in good health and CMV-seronegative. Sequencing was performed on PBMCs. CDR3 DNA: TGTGCCAGCAGTGAGTCAGGGGGCGCGGATGGCTACACCTTC. Amino acid sequence: CASSESGGADGYTF.